A single sample is the source of the 14 T cell receptor beta chains below, sequenced in a study of cytomegalovirus exposure and HLA in healthy donors. PCR was performed using 60 Vbeta and 13 Jbeta primers. Data came from immunoSEQ multiplex PCR; TCRdb stores just in-frame clones and leaves some out. The table shows 100,000 to 150,000 clones, with roughly 82% occurring only once. The sequenced sample consisted of PBMCs. The receptors here all came from a woman younger than 30 in good health and CMV-seronegative.

In this sample, this clone turned up a few times. The chain has TRBV10-1 and TRBJ2-4; D is perhaps TRBD1 (5 bases). V dropped 8 bases and J dropped 4 bases, with 9 bases sitting between them. Looked up from germline, CDR1 is WNHNN and CDR2 is SYGVQD (reference sequence). The CDR3 extends over 12 amino acids. Here the CDR3 DNA reads TGCGCCAGCGGGCCAGGGAAAAACATTCAGTACTTC. Translated: CASGPGKNIQYF.

The gene calls are TRBV4-1 and TRBJ2-7; the D gene is possibly TRBD1 (6 bases). This CDR3 is built from 14 residues. V shed 5 bases and J shed 3 bases, with 14 bases lying between them. Per the germline V gene, CDR1 is MGHRA and CDR2 is YSYEKL. The CDR3 region is CASSYYRDNYEQYF. The CDR3 DNA follows: TGCGCCAGCAGCTACTACCGGGACAACTACGAGCAGTACTTC.

V and J are TRBV5-1 and TRBJ1-1, with TRBD1 identical over 8 bases. This CDR3 has 15 amino acids. Unmatched junction bases numbered 12, after V lost 4 bases and J lost 7 bases. CDR1 and CDR2 (germline): SGHRS, YFSETQ. The chain's CDR3 is CASSLLTGQGNEAFF. DNA of the CDR3: TGCGCCAGCAGCCTACTCACAGGACAGGGTAATGAAGCTTTCTTT.

This clone was seen a single time. The V gene is TRBV19, the J gene TRBJ1-1; D gene uncertain. Trimming removed 0 bases from V and 1 base from J, with 15 bases in between. This CDR3 region has 17 residues. Germline V gene sequence: CDR1 LNHDA, CDR2 SQIVND (reference sequence). CDR3 DNA sequence: TGTGCCAGTAGTATAGATCGAGAAGGAGAGGCGAACACTGAAGCTTTCTTT. This encodes CASSIDREGEANTEAFF.

The table lists this clone with a few counts. The chain combines TRBV7-9 with TRBJ1-2; TRBD1 might be the D (5 bases). The CDR3 consists of 14 residues. In germline, CDR1 is SEHNR, CDR2 FQNEAQ (reference sequence). Trimming left V 8 bases short and J 3 bases short, with 16 bases between. CDR3 bases: TGTGCCAGCTCACCTCAGGGTCGGGACTATGGCTACACCTTC. Translating it yields CASSPQGRDYGYTF.

The table lists this clone with a count of one. The gene calls are TRBV30 and TRBJ1-4; D remains ambiguous. Germline-derived CDR1 and CDR2 are GTSNPN and SVGIG (reference sequence). V lost 1 base and J 2 bases, leaving 5 bases between the germline ends. This CDR3 contains 13 residues. The CDR3 bases are TGTGCCTGGAGTGGAGATACTAATGAAAAACTGTTTTTT. Amino acids: CAWSGDTNEKLFF.

V is TRBV4-1 and J is TRBJ1-2; 7 bases are a match to TRBD1. The V and J ends lost 2 bases and 6 bases, in that order; junction bases with no gene match: 3. Germline lookup yields CDR1 MGHRA and CDR2 YSYEKL. This CDR3 region has 13 residues. CDR3 sequence: CASSQLQGNGYTF. In nucleotides, the CDR3 is TGCGCCAGCAGCCAATTACAGGGGAATGGCTACACCTTC.

This chain connects TRBV2 to TRBJ2-3; the match to TRBD2 covers 10 bases. Germline values: CDR1 SNHLY, CDR2 FYNNEI. Germline trimming cut 8 bases from V and 2 bases from J; bases unmatched to any gene: 7. CDR3 size: 15 residues. The CDR3 bases are TGTGCCAGCCTCCGGCTAGCGGGAGACACAGATACGCAGTATTTT. Translation: CASLRLAGDTDTQYF.

V gene TRBV7-2 combines with J gene TRBJ2-3; no definite D call. CDR1 is SGHTA and CDR2 is FQGNSA in the germline V gene. V was shortened by 1 base and J by 2 bases, with 4 bases between the two germline ends. CDR3 size: 13 residues. CDR3: CASSLVSTDTQYF. Written as DNA, the CDR3 is TGTGCCAGCAGCTTAGTCTCCACAGATACGCAGTATTTT.

Comments on this clone: Relative to the germline gene, one junction end is altered; a read error may explain this. The V and J genes are TRBV4-2 and TRBJ2-2, with TRBD2 matching over 11 bases. This CDR3 is built from 19 residues. Germline CDR1 LGHNA, CDR2 YNFKEQ. The CDR3 coding sequence is TGTGCCAGCAGCCTAGGGTTAGCGGGAGGGGCCCGCGAACACCGGGGAGCTGTTTTT. This translates into CASSLGLAGGAREHRGAVF.

This clone came up once. Distinct nucleotide sequences in the sample also encode this CDR3. The chain joins TRBV5-1 to TRBJ1-1, with a weak D call TRBD1 (5 bases). V was pared by 0 bases and J by 1 base, with 7 bases between. Germline assignment: CDR1 SGHRS and CDR2 YFSETQ. There are 14 residues in the CDR3. CDR3 sequence: CASSLGGGNTEAFF. CDR3 coding DNA: TGCGCCAGCAGCTTGGGGGGCGGGAACACTGAAGCTTTCTTT.

V usage is TRBV2 and J usage is TRBJ1-4, with unresolved D. The CDR3 has 15 residues. V gave up 3 bases and J gave up 4 bases, with 12 bases separating them. Germline values: CDR1 SNHLY, CDR2 FYNNEI. The chain's CDR3 is CASSERASNNEKLFF. The DNA for the CDR3 is TGTGCCAGCAGTGAGCGGGCGTCTAATAATGAAAAACTGTTTTTT.

V gene TRBV5-1 combines with J gene TRBJ1-2; 8 bases are a match to TRBD1. The CDR3 spans 15 residues. V trimming: 4 bases; J trimming: 2 bases; junction bases outside the gene matches: 7. Germline loops: CDR1 SGHRS, CDR2 YFSETQ. The CDR3: CASSPDREGNYGYTF. As DNA, the CDR3 is TGCGCCAGCAGCCCGGACAGGGAGGGAAACTATGGCTACACCTTC. The whole variable domain, filled in from reference TRBV5-1 and TRBJ1-2, reads KAGVTQTPRYLIKTRGQQVTLSCSPISGHRSVSWYQQTPGQGLQFLFEYFSETQRNKGNFPGRFSGRQFSNSRSEMNVSTLELGDSALYLCASSPDREGNYGYTFGSGTRLTVV.

This rearrangement joins TRBV6-5 to TRBJ1-2; 8 nucleotides line up with TRBD1. This CDR3 comprises 16 residues. The germline V gene encodes CDR1 MNHEY and CDR2 SVGAGI. V shed 0 bases and J 4 bases; nucleotides not matched to a gene: 7. The CDR3 DNA follows: TGTGCCAGCAGTTACTCCGGACAGGGACTTTTCTATGGCTACACCTTC. Translation: CASSYSGQGLFYGYTF.